This TCR beta chain originates from a study of shared clonotypes between healthy human individuals. V was pared by 5 bases and J by 0 bases, with 13 bases between. CDR1 SSHAT and CDR2 FNYEAQ come from the germline V gene (reference sequence). The CDR3 loop spans 16 amino acids. The genomic DNA of each subset was split evenly across several immunoSEQ plates. Only in-frame clones appear in the TCRdb table, and some are missing; sequencing was by immunoSEQ multiplex PCR. The profile shows 550,000 to 700,000 clones, around three quarters of them singletons. The study, taken as a whole, reports: Sampling covered blood only; tissue repertoires likely differ.

Comments on this clone: Its antigen is currently unknown.

The material sequenced was memory CD4+ T cells sorted from blood. This sample's subset: CD45RA-negative fraction. The chain carries TRBV7-7 and TRBJ2-2; D is undetermined. The TCR was taken from a woman in her 30s in good health. The CDR3 reads CASSASSISNTGELFF. The CDR3 DNA is TGTGCCAGCAGCGCGTCCTCTATATCGAACACCGGGGAGCTGTTTTTT.